This T cell receptor (beta chain) came from a study of blood T cell repertoires in COVID-19. Across the whole study: Sources were T cells, B-cell-depleted T cells, or PBMCs; the material itself was cDNA or gDNA.

Methods used by the authors: Nucleated cell number was recorded as an estimate derived from reference gene primer amplification. Clones were sequenced by immunoSEQ multiplex PCR, and TCRdb holds only the in-frame ones, with some missing. From that table come the V and J calls and clone size; the DNA was used to work out D and trimming. The sample consists of about 220,000 clones, approximately 81% of them appearing once. In germline, CDR1 is SGHNT, CDR2 YYREEE (reference sequence). The CDR3 is 15 amino acids. Trimming left V 0 bases short and J 2 bases short, with 11 bases between. Sequenced sample: peripheral blood. J is TRBJ1-2 and V is TRBV5-4; no firm D call. This receptor was taken from a woman older than 75 with acute or convalescent COVID-19. The DNA of the CDR3 is TGTGCCAGCAGCTTGGGCCCGGTACCGAACTATGGCTACACCTTC. Protein sequence: CASSLGPVPNYGYTF.